The sequence of this TCR beta chain was determined in a study of cytomegalovirus exposure and HLA in healthy donors. General study findings and limits: With later analysis, a missense DCLRE1C variant became linked to TCR beta V- and J-gene trimming.

Primers for the PCR totalled 60 Vbeta and 13 Jbeta. Only in-frame clones appear in the TCRdb table, and some are missing; sequencing was by immunoSEQ multiplex PCR. The sample lists about 210,000 clones, about 79% occurring once. V was cut by 1 base and J by 5 bases, with 20 bases left in between. Germline CDR1 reads SEHNR; CDR2 reads FQNEAQ (reference sequence). This CDR3 spans 17 amino acids. A remark on this clone: The antigen remains unidentified.

This clonotype was sampled from a male donor in good health and CMV-seronegative. Sequenced: PBMCs. The J gene is TRBJ2-5, the V gene TRBV7-9; D may be TRBD2 (5 bases). The CDR3 sequence: CASSLGELYLRGETQYF. CDR3 in DNA: TGTGCCAGCAGCTTAGGGGAACTCTACCTCCGAGGGGAGACCCAGTACTTC.